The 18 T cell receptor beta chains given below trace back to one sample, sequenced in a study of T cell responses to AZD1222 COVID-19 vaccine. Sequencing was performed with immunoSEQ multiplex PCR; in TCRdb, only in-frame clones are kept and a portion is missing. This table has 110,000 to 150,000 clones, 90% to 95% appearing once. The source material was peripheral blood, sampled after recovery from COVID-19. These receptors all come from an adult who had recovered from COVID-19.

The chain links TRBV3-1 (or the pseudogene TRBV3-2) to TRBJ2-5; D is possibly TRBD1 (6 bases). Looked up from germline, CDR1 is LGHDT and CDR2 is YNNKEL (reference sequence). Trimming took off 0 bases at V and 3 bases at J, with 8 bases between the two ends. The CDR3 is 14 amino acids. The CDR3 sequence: CASSQDSGEETQYF. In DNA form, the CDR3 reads TGTGCCAGCAGCCAAGATTCAGGGGAAGAGACCCAGTACTTC.

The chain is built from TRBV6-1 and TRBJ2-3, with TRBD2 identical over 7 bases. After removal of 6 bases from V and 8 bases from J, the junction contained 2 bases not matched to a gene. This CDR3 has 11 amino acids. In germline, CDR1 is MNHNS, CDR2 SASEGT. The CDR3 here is CASSLAGTQYF. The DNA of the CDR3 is TGTGCCAGCAGCTTAGCGGGTACGCAGTATTTT.

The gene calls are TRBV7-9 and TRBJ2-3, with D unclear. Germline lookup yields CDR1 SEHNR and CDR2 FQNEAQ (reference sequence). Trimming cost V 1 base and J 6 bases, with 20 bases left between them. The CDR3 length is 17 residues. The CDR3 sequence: CASSLDMAARIPDTQYF. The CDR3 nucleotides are TGTGCCAGCAGCTTAGACATGGCAGCCCGAATTCCGGATACGCAGTATTTT.

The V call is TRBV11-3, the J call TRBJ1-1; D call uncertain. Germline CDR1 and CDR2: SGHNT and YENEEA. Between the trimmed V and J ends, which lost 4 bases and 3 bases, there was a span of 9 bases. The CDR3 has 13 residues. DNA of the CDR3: TGTGCCAGCAGCTCCCGTGGGCACACTGAAGCTTTCTTT. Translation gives CASSSRGHTEAFF.

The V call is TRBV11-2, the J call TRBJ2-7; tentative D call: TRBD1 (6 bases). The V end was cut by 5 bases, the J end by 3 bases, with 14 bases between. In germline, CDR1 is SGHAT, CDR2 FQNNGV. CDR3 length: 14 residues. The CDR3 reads CASSRDTYRYEQYF. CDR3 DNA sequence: TGTGCCAGCAGCAGGGACACCTACCGCTACGAGCAGTACTTC.

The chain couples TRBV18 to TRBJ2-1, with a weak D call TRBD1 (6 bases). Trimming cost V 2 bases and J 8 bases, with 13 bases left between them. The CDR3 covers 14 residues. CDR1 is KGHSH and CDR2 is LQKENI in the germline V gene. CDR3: CASSPVGRGDEQFF. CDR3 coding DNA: TGTGCCAGCTCACCAGTGGGCAGGGGTGATGAGCAGTTCTTC.

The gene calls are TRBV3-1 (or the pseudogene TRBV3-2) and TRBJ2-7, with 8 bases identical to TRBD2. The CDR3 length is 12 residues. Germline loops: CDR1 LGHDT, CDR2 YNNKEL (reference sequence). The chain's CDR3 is CASSQGAGLVTV. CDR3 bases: TGTGCCAGCAGCCAAGGGGCGGGACTAGTCACTGTC.

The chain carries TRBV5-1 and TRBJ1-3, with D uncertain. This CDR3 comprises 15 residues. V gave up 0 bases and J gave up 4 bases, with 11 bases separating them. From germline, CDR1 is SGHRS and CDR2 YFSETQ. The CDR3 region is CASSLEGASGNTIYF. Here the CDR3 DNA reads TGCGCCAGCAGCTTGGAGGGCGCTTCGGGAAACACCATATATTTT.

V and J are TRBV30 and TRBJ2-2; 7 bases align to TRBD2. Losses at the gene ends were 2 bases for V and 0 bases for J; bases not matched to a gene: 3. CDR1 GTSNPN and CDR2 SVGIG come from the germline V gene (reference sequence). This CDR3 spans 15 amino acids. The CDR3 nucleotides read TGTGCCTGGAGTTGGGACTACTCGAACACCGGGGAGCTGTTTTTT. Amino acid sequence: CAWSWDYSNTGELFF. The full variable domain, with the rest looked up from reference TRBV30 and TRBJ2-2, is SQTIHQWPATLVQPVGSPLSLECTVEGTSNPNLYWYRQAAGRGLQLLFYSVGIGQISSEVPQNLSASRPQDRQFILSSKKLLLSDSGFYLCAWSWDYSNTGELFFGEGSRLTVL.

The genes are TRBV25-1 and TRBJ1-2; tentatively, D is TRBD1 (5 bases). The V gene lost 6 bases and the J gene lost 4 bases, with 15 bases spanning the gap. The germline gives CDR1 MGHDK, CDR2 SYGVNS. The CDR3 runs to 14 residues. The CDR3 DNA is TGTGCCAGCAGCTCGACGCGCGGGGCCTATGGCTACACCTTC. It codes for CASSSTRGAYGYTF.

The CDR3 spells CASSLISGTANEKLFF. The CDR3 DNA reads TGTGCCAGCAGTTTGATCTCCGGGACGGCGAATGAAAAACTGTTTTTT. The chain links TRBV27 to TRBJ1-4; D is possibly TRBD1 (5 bases). V was trimmed by 3 bases and J by 5 bases, leaving 16 bases between them. The CDR3 extends over 16 amino acids. The germline gives CDR1 MNHEY, CDR2 SMNVEV (reference sequence).

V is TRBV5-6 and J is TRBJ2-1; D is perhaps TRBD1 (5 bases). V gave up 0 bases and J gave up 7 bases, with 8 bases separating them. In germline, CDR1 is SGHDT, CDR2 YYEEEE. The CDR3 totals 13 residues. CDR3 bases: TGTGCCAGCAGCTTGGTGGCAGGGAATGAGCAGTTCTTC. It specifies CASSLVAGNEQFF.

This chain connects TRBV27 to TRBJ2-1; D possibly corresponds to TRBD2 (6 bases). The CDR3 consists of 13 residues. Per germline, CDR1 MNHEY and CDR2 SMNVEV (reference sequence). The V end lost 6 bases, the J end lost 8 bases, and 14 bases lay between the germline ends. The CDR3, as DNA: TGTGCCAGCAGATTCCCGGGCGGGGATGAGCAGTTCTTC. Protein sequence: CASRFPGGDEQFF.

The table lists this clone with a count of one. The CDR3 DNA is TGTGCCAGCAGTTATTCTAGCGAATACGAGCAGTACTTC. This codes for CASSYSSEYEQYF. The V gene is TRBV6-5, the J gene TRBJ2-7; a possible D gene is TRBD2 (6 bases). The CDR3 totals 13 residues. Germline assignment: CDR1 MNHEY and CDR2 SVGAGI. The V and J ends lost 3 bases and 4 bases respectively, with 10 bases between them.

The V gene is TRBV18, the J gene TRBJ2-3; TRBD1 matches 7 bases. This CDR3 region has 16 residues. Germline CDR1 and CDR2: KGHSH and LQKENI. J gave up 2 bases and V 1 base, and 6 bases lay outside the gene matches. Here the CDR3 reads CASSPLPGTDTDTQYF. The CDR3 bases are TGTGCCAGCTCACCACTCCCCGGGACAGACACAGATACGCAGTATTTT.

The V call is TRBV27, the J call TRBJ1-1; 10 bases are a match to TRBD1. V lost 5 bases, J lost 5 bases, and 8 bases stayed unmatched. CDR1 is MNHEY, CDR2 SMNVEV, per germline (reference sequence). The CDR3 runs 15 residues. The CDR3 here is CASSPSDRGRTEAFF. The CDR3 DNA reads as TGTGCCAGCAGTCCCTCGGACAGGGGGAGGACTGAAGCTTTCTTT.

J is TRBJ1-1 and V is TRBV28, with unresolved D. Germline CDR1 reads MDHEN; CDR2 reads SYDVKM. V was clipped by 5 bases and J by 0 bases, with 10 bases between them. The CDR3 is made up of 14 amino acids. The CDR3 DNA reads TGTGCCAGCAGTCCCGCAGGCCTGAACACTGAAGCTTTCTTT. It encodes CASSPAGLNTEAFF. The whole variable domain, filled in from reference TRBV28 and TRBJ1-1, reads DVKVTQSSRYLVKRTGEKVFLECVQDMDHENMFWYRQDPGLGLRLIYFSYDVKMKEKGDIPEGYSVSREKKERFSLILESASTNQTSMYLCASSPAGLNTEAFFGQGTRLTVV.

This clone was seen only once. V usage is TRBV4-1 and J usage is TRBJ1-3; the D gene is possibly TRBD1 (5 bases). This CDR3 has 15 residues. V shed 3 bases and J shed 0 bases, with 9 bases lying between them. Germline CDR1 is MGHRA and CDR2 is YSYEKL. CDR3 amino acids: CASSQPGRSGNTIYF. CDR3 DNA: TGCGCCAGCAGCCAGCCAGGGCGCTCTGGAAACACCATATATTTT.